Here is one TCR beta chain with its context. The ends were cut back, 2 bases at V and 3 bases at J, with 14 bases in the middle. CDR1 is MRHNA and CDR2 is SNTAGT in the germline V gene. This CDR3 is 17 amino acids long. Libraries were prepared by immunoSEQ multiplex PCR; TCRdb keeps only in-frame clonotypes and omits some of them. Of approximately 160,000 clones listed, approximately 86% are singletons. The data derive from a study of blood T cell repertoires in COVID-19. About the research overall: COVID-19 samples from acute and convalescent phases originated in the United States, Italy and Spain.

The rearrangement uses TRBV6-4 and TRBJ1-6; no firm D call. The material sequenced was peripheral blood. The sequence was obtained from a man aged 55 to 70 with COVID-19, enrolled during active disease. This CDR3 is CASSDKLTIRYNSPLHF. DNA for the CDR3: TGTGCCAGCAGTGACAAGTTAACAATCCGCTATAATTCACCCCTCCACTTT.